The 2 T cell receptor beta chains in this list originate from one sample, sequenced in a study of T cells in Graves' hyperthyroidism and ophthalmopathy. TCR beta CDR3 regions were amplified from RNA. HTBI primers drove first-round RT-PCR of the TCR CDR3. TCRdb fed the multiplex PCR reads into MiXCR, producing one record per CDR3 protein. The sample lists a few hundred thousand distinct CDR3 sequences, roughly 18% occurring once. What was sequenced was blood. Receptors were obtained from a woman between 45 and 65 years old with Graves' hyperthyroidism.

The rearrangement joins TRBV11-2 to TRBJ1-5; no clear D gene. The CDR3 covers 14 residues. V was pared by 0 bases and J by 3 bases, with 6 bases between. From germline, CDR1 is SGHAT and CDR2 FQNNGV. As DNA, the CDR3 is TGTGCCAGCAGCTTAGATCAGGCCAATCAGCCCCAGCATTTT. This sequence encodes CASSLDQANQPQHF.

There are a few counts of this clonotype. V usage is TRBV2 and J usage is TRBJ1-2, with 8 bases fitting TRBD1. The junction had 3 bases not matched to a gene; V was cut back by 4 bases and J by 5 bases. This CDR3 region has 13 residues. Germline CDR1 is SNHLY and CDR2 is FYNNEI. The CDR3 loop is CASSGQGIYGYTF. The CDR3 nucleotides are TGTGCCAGCAGTGGACAGGGGATATATGGCTACACCTTC.